This TCR beta chain is from a study of T cells in Graves' hyperthyroidism and ophthalmopathy. With a duration under 2 months, the hyperthyroidism was newly diagnosed in patients aged 18 to 65. TCR beta CDR3 regions were amplified from RNA. The study used the HTBI primer set for a first-round RT-PCR of the TCR CDR3. MiXCR, run by TCRdb on the multiplex PCR reads, gives a single entry per CDR3 protein. The sample shows some 300,000 distinct CDR3 sequences, roughly an eighth of them seen only once. Trimming took 3 bases from V and 6 from J, leaving 11 bases between them. Per germline, CDR1 KGHDR and CDR2 SFDVKD. CDR3 length: 14 residues. This clonotype was recorded at least ten times.

The clonotype comes from a middle-aged woman with Graves' hyperthyroidism. J is TRBJ2-1 and V is TRBV24-1; D remains ambiguous. Sequencing was done on a sample of blood. The CDR3 DNA reads TGTGCCACCAGTGATACTTCGCGGACCAATGAGCAGTTCTTC. Its protein product is CATSDTSRTNEQFF.